This T cell receptor (beta chain) was captured by sequencing in a study of cytomegalovirus exposure and HLA in healthy donors. Background on the study: HLA-typed donors contributed about 85 million unique TCRs, which were held in an early data release. General observations from the study: Earlier findings revealed that most TCR beta V segments proved productive either about 87% or about 30% of the time. Reports credit the classifier with highly specific, highly sensitive diagnosis of cytomegalovirus status.

Vbeta (60) and Jbeta (13) primers were used in the PCR. Libraries were prepared by immunoSEQ multiplex PCR; TCRdb keeps only in-frame clonotypes and omits some of them. The table records nearly 110,000 clones, more than 70% of them present only once. Points on this clone: Its antigen remains unidentified.

Despite likely unrecorded immune exposures, the donors were nominally healthy at the time of sampling. Germline CDR1 is MNHEY and CDR2 is SMNVEV (reference sequence). V lost 6 bases and J lost 6; bases outside the gene matches: 5. CDR3 length equals 14 residues. The chain recombines TRBV27 with TRBJ2-7, with 13 bases fitting TRBD2. The sequenced sample was PBMCs. The receptor was derived from a man younger than 45 in good health and CMV-seronegative. The CDR3 reads CASSKLAGGTEQYF. CDR3 coding DNA: TGTGCCAGCAGCAAACTAGCGGGAGGGACCGAGCAGTACTTC.